This T cell receptor (beta chain) comes out of a study of Graves' ophthalmopathy and Graves' hyperthyroidism. Overall study findings and caveats: Ophthalmopathy versus stable hyperthyroidism: 13-signature model gave around 86% sensitivity, 65% to 82% specificity.

For repertoire sequencing, the TCR beta CDR3 regions were amplified from RNA transcripts. The workflow started with a first-round RT-PCR run with HTBI primers and then moved on to a second-round multiplex PCR. Via MiXCR, TCRdb re-called the multiplex PCR reads, giving one row per CDR3 protein. The sample consists of approximately 1.2 million distinct CDR3 sequences, about 36% of them appearing once. Trimming took off 7 bases at V and 0 bases at J, with 12 bases between the two ends. This CDR3 contains 14 residues. Germline values: CDR1 MNHEY, CDR2 SVGEGT. This clonotype occurred a few times. The antigen is undetermined. Recruitment covered hyperthyroidism patients aged 18 to 65 whose new diagnosis was of under 2 months' duration.

This chain connects TRBV6-2 or TRBV6-3 to TRBJ1-1; D call uncertain. Sample: peripheral blood or thyroid tissue (not recorded which). This sequence originates from an adult man with Graves' hyperthyroidism. DNA of the CDR3: TGTGCCAGCACCTCACTGAGGGTGAACACTGAAGCTTTCTTT. Its protein product is CASTSLRVNTEAFF.